Below, one T cell receptor beta chain is given with its context. The CDR3 extends over 16 amino acids. CDR1 and CDR2 (germline): GTSNPN, SVGIG (reference sequence). V shed 2 bases, J shed 7 bases, and the junction held 9 bases outside the gene matches. The entry originates in a study of cytomegalovirus exposure and HLA in healthy donors. Both 60 Vbeta primers and 13 Jbeta primers went into the PCR. Some clones are missing from TCRdb's copy, which holds only in-frame ones; the method was immunoSEQ multiplex PCR. Of roughly 78,000 clones detected, about 60% appear once; the ten largest clones hold 4.5% to 6%.

The TCR comes from a man aged 25 to 40 in good health and CMV-seropositive. The chain couples TRBV30 to TRBJ1-5; 12 bases are shared with TRBD1. Sequenced: PBMCs. CDR3 DNA sequence: TGTGCCTGGAGTCCCGGGACAGGGGGCGCGGGGCAGCCCCAGCATTTT. Translating it yields CAWSPGTGGAGQPQHF.